This entry describes one T cell receptor beta chain. Profiled with immunoSEQ multiplex PCR; TCRdb holds only in-frame clones, not every one. The table has 50,000 to 65,000 clones, approximately 86% seen once; the top ten hold 6.5% to 8.5%. The CDR3 is 14 residues long. CDR1 is SGDLS and CDR2 is YYNGEE in the germline V gene. With V trimmed by 4 bases and J by 6 bases, 8 bases remained unmatched. The data were taken from a study of T cell responses to AZD1222 COVID-19 vaccine. The sequence came from an adult who received the AZD1222 COVID-19 vaccine. The specimen comprised peripheral blood, sampled 28 days after the second AZD1222 dose. J is TRBJ2-7 and V is TRBV9; 9 positions match TRBD1. The CDR3 loop reads CASSPGTGFGEQYF. CDR3 sequence (DNA): TGTGCCAGCAGCCCCGGGACAGGGTTCGGCGAGCAGTACTTC.